This T cell receptor beta chain was profiled in a study of blood T cell repertoires in COVID-19. Study-wide context: Spain, Italy and the United States supplied samples that represented acute and convalescent COVID-19. T cells, B-cell-depleted T cells, or PBMCs supplied cDNA or gDNA.

This clone was counted once. The authors' processing: Amplification with reference gene primers provided the estimates of nucleated cell counts. Repertoires were generated with immunoSEQ multiplex PCR, while TCRdb's copy carries only in-frame clones and drops some. V, J and clone size reflect that table, while D and trimming were determined from the DNA. This table holds about 200,000 clones, approximately 80% found once. The origin of this receptor is a human donor in a cohort sampled during active COVID-19. Material for sequencing was peripheral blood.

CDR3 sequence reads: CASSTGLAGEETQYF. The CDR3 DNA reads as TGTGCCAGCAGCACGGGACTAGCGGGGGAAGAGACCCAGTACTTC. The chain is built from TRBV7-2 and TRBJ2-5, with 14 bases matching TRBD2. V shed 5 bases and J 3 bases; nucleotides not matched to a gene: 2. This CDR3 has 15 amino acids. Germline V gene data show CDR1 as SGHTA and CDR2 as FQGNSA. Full variable domain (missing parts from reference TRBV7-2 and TRBJ2-5): GAGVSQSPSNKVTEKGKDVELRCDPISGHTALYWYRQSLGQGLEFLIYFQGNSAPDKSGLPSDRFSAERTGGSVSTLTIQRTQQEDSAVYLCASSTGLAGEETQYFGPGTRLLVL.